What follows are 22 T cell receptor beta chains derived from one specimen sequenced in a study of blood T cell repertoires in COVID-19. TCRdb keeps only in-frame clones here, not all; method: immunoSEQ multiplex PCR. In the table there are about 330,000 clones, 70% to 90% of which are singletons. The sample taken for sequencing was PBMCs or T cells enriched from blood (not recorded which). The receptors shown here come from a woman younger than 45 who had recovered from COVID-19.

The V call is TRBV9, the J call TRBJ1-1; D gene ambiguous. With 4 bases removed from V and 4 bases from J, the gap between germline ends came to 11 bases. From germline, CDR1 is SGDLS and CDR2 YYNGEE. This CDR3 is 13 amino acids long. CDR3: CASSPEQFTEAFF. The CDR3, as DNA: TGTGCCAGCAGCCCGGAACAGTTCACTGAAGCTTTCTTT.

The V gene is TRBV11-3, the J gene TRBJ1-3; D remains ambiguous. CDR1 and CDR2 (germline): SGHNT, YENEEA. V dropped 0 bases and J dropped 7 bases, with 4 bases sitting between them. The CDR3 covers 12 residues. Here the CDR3 reads CASSLDSNTIYF. The CDR3, as DNA: TGTGCCAGCAGCTTAGATTCGAACACCATATATTTT.

The chain couples TRBV19 to TRBJ2-5; 9 nucleotides align to TRBD1. This CDR3 has 13 amino acids. Germline V gene lookup returns CDR1 LNHDA and CDR2 SQIVND (reference sequence). With V trimmed by 7 bases and J by 4 bases, 4 bases remained unmatched. Here the CDR3 reads CASNRGRGETQYF. CDR3 DNA: TGTGCCAGTAACAGGGGGCGCGGAGAGACCCAGTACTTC.

V and J are TRBV9 and TRBJ1-6; 8 nucleotides align to TRBD1. This CDR3 spans 15 amino acids. V shed 3 bases and J 10 bases; nucleotides not matched to a gene: 9. Germline V CDR1 and CDR2: SGDLS, YYNGEE. The DNA of the CDR3 is TGTGCCAGCAGCGCATCGGACAGGGAACGCTCACCCCTCCACTTT. It translates to CASSASDRERSPLHF.

V gene TRBV30 combines with J gene TRBJ1-2; D gene uncertain. Trimming took 0 bases from V and 4 from J, leaving 9 bases between them. CDR3 length equals 13 residues. Looked up from germline, CDR1 is GTSNPN and CDR2 is SVGIG (reference sequence). In nucleotides, the CDR3 is TGTGCCTGGAGTGTGGGCCAATCCTATGGCTACACCTTC. As protein: CAWSVGQSYGYTF.

As for this clone: The junction does not match germline at one end; this may be a read error. The chain combines TRBV7-7 with TRBJ2-2, with D possibly matching TRBD1 (6 bases). Per the germline V gene, CDR1 is SSHAT and CDR2 is FNYEAQ (reference sequence). CDR3 length equals 17 residues. Here the CDR3 reads CASSLSRDKTNTGELFF. The CDR3 nucleotides read TGTGCTAGCAGCCTTAGCCGGGACAAGACGAACACCGGGGAGCTGTTTTTT.

The rearrangement uses TRBV14 and TRBJ2-7; 9 bases fit TRBD1. Trimming at V came to 2 bases and at J to 3 bases, leaving 2 bases not matched to a gene. The CDR3 extends over 14 amino acids. Per the germline V gene, CDR1 is SGHDN and CDR2 is FVKESK. For the CDR3, the DNA is TGTGCCAGCAGCCAACAGACAGGGGGCTACGAGCAGTACTTC. It codes for CASSQQTGGYEQYF.

The rearrangement joins TRBV19 to TRBJ1-5, with D possibly matching TRBD1 (5 bases). The germline V and J ends were trimmed by 4 bases and 8 bases, with 12 bases remaining between them. Germline V gives CDR1 LNHDA, CDR2 SQIVND (reference sequence). This CDR3 is built from 13 residues. The CDR3, as DNA: TGTGCCAGTAGTACTTTGCCCAGGGAGCCCCAGCATTTT. It translates to CASSTLPREPQHF.

The chain is built from TRBV6-5 and TRBJ1-5; D uncertain. Trimming took off 6 bases at V and 7 bases at J, with 13 bases between the two ends. The CDR3 consists of 13 residues. The germline V gene encodes CDR1 MNHEY and CDR2 SVGAGI. This CDR3 reads CASSWEGEQPQHF. The CDR3 region has the DNA TGTGCCAGCAGCTGGGAGGGAGAGCAGCCCCAGCATTTT.

This clone was counted a single time. This chain links TRBV11-2 with TRBJ2-7; 7 nucleotides align to TRBD1. The junction had 2 bases not matched to a gene; V was cut back by 5 bases and J by 1 base. Germline values: CDR1 SGHAT, CDR2 FQNNGV. CDR3 length: 13 residues. The CDR3 region is CASSPDRSYEQYF. CDR3 coding DNA: TGTGCCAGCAGCCCGGACAGGTCCTACGAGCAGTACTTC. The entire variable domain, with the rest obtained from reference TRBV11-2 and TRBJ2-7, is as follows: EAGVAQSPRYKIIEKRQSVAFWCNPISGHATLYWYQQILGQGPKLLIQFQNNGVVDDSQLPKDRFSAERLKGVDSTLKIQPAKLEDSAVYLCASSPDRSYEQYFGPGTRLTVT.

The V and J genes are TRBV7-2 and TRBJ1-3; possible D gene TRBD1, 6 bases. The CDR3 consists of 16 residues. Germline CDR1 reads SGHTA; CDR2 reads FQGNSA. The V end lost 5 bases, the J end lost 0 bases, and 14 bases lay between the germline ends. The CDR3 region is CASSPGQKRSGNTIYF. DNA for the CDR3: TGTGCCAGCAGCCCAGGACAGAAGCGCTCTGGAAACACCATATATTTT.

The gene calls are TRBV19 and TRBJ1-5; 7 bases fit TRBD1. The CDR3 totals 14 residues. The V gene's germline CDR1 is LNHDA and CDR2 SQIVND (reference sequence). Losses at the gene ends were 3 bases for V and 9 bases for J; bases not matched to a gene: 8. In DNA form, the CDR3 reads TGTGCCAGTAGTATTGGGGACAGTAGTCTGCCCCAGCATTTT. This encodes CASSIGDSSLPQHF.

On this clone: The identical CDR3 is also encoded by other nucleotide sequences in the sample. The V and J genes are TRBV7-2 and TRBJ1-1, with 8 bases that match TRBD1. Unmatched junction bases numbered 2, after V lost 5 bases and J lost 0 bases. CDR3 size: 14 residues. In germline, CDR1 is SGHTA, CDR2 FQGNSA. CDR3 nucleotides: TGTGCCAGCAGCCTACAGGGGGTGAACACTGAAGCTTTCTTT. As protein: CASSLQGVNTEAFF.

The chain uses TRBV6-5 and TRBJ2-7, with TRBD1 identical over 8 bases. Per the germline V gene, CDR1 is MNHEY and CDR2 is SVGAGI. J gave up 1 base and V 4 bases, and 9 bases lay outside the gene matches. This CDR3 has 16 amino acids. Written as DNA, the CDR3 is TGTGCCAGCAGTTTTATTTGGACAGGGAATTCCTACGAGCAGTACTTC. Protein product: CASSFIWTGNSYEQYF.

The chain links TRBV5-1 to TRBJ2-5, with D maybe TRBD2 (6 bases). Germline V lookup: CDR1 SGHRS, CDR2 YFSETQ. V lost 3 bases to trimming and J lost 5 bases, with 17 bases between them. This CDR3 has 15 residues. The CDR3: CASSSGTGVSETQYF. The CDR3 nucleotides are TGCGCCAGCAGCTCGGGGACGGGGGTAAGCGAGACCCAGTACTTC.

This chain connects TRBV7-9 to TRBJ1-1; D ambiguous. This CDR3 is 15 amino acids long. V lost 5 bases, J lost 4 bases, and 17 bases lay in between. The germline CDR1 and CDR2 sequences are SEHNR and FQNEAQ (reference sequence). The CDR3 loop reads CASSQRTWRVTEAFF. For the CDR3, the DNA is TGTGCCAGCAGCCAGAGAACGTGGAGGGTCACTGAAGCTTTCTTT. The whole variable domain, remainder taken from reference TRBV7-9 and TRBJ1-1, is DTGVSQNPRHKITKRGQNVTFRCDPISEHNRLYWYRQTLGQGPEFLTYFQNEAQLEKSRLLSDRFSAERPKGSFSTLEIQRTEQGDSAMYLCASSQRTWRVTEAFFGQGTRLTVV.

This clone has just a few counts. V usage is TRBV7-9 and J usage is TRBJ2-7; D might be TRBD1 (6 bases). The V gene's germline CDR1 is SEHNR and CDR2 FQNEAQ (reference sequence). The V end was cut by 3 bases, the J end by 4 bases, with 13 bases between. The CDR3 sequence is 14 residues long. The CDR3 is CASSFDRQGYEQYF. The CDR3 coding sequence is TGTGCCAGCAGCTTTGACAGGCAAGGATACGAGCAGTACTTC.

The gene calls are TRBV7-2 and TRBJ1-2; perhaps TRBD1 as D (5 bases). V was shortened by 1 base and J by 8 bases, with 11 bases between the two germline ends. Per the germline V gene, CDR1 is SGHTA and CDR2 is FQGNSA. The CDR3 has 13 amino acids. The CDR3 DNA follows: TGTGCCAGCAGCTTAGACAGGAGGGACGGCTACACCTTC. It is translated as CASSLDRRDGYTF.

The rearrangement links TRBV2 to TRBJ1-2, with no clear D. The CDR3 contains 10 residues. CDR1 and CDR2 from the germline V gene are SNHLY and FYNNEI. The V end lost 1 base, the J end lost 10 bases, and 4 bases lay between the germline ends. The CDR3 is CASSEGHYTF. The DNA of the CDR3 is TGTGCCAGCAGTGAAGGTCACTACACCTTC.

V is TRBV2 and J is TRBJ1-5; weak D call: TRBD1 (5 bases). V was shortened by 2 bases and J by 2 bases, with 7 bases between the two germline ends. The CDR3 totals 14 residues. Germline CDR1 and CDR2: SNHLY and FYNNEI. The CDR3 loop reads CASSEFRGNQPQHF. The CDR3 nucleotides are TGTGCCAGCAGTGAATTCAGGGGCAATCAGCCCCAGCATTTT.

The J gene is TRBJ2-3, the V gene TRBV18; D remains unclear. The CDR3 sequence is 13 residues long. V lost 1 base and J 6 bases, leaving 8 bases between the germline ends. The germline V gene has CDR1 KGHSH and CDR2 LQKENI. CDR3 sequence: CASSPRTTDTQYF. The CDR3 bases are TGTGCCAGCTCACCACGAACAACCGATACGCAGTATTTT.

The rearrangement joins TRBV21-1 to TRBJ1-1; TRBD1, as called in the table, went unchecked against the DNA. TRBV21-1 is classified as a pseudogene. The CDR3 is made up of 14 amino acids. CDR3: CASSKAGQGNTAFF. The CDR3 DNA reads as TGTGCCAGCAGCAAAGCCGGACAGGGTAACACGGCTTTCTTT.